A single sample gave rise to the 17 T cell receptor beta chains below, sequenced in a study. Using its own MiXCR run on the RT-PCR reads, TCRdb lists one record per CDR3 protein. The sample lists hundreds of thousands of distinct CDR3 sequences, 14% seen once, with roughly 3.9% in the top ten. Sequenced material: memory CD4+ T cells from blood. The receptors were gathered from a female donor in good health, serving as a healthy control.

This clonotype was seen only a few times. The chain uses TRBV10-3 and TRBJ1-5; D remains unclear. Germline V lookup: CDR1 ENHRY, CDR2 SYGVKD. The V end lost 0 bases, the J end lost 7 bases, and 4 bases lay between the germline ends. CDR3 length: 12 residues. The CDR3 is CAISESEQPQHF. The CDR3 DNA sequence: TGTGCCATCAGTGAGTCAGAACAGCCCCAGCATTTT.

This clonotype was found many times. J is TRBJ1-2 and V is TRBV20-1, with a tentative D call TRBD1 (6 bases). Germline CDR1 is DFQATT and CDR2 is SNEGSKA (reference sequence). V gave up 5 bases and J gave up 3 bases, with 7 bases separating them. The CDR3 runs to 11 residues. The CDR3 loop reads CSAAGDYGYTF. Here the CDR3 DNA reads TGCAGTGCTGCAGGGGACTATGGCTACACCTTC.

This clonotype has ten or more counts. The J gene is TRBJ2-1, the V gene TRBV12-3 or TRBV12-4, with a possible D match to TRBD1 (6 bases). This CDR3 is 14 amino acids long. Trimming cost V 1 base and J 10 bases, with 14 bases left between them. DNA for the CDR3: TGTGCCAGCAGTTTAGGGGCGGCCCAGGGGGAGCAGTTCTTC. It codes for CASSLGAAQGEQFF.

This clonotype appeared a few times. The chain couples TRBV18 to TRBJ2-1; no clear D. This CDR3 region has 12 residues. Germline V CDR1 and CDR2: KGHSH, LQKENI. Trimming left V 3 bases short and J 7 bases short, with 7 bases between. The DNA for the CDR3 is TGTGCCAGCTCACCTCCTTGGAATGAGCAGTTCTTC. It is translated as CASSPPWNEQFF.

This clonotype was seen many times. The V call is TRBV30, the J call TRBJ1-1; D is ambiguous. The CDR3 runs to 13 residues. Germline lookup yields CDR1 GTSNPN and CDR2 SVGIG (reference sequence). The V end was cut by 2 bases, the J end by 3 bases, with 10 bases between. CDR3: CAWSKGPDTEAFF. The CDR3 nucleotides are TGTGCCTGGAGTAAAGGGCCAGACACTGAAGCTTTCTTT.

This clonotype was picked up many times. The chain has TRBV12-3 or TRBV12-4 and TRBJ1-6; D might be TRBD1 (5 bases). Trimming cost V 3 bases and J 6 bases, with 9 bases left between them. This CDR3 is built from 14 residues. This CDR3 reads CASSFQGSNSPLHF. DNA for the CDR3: TGTGCCAGCAGTTTTCAGGGCTCTAATTCACCCCTCCACTTT.

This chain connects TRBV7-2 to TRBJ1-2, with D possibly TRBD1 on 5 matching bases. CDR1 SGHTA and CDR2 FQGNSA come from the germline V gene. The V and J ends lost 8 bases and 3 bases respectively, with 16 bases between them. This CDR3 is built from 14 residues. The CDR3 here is CASGRDPPYYGYTF. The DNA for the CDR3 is TGTGCCAGCGGCAGGGATCCACCCTACTATGGCTACACCTTC.

Here the CDR3 reads CASSLGLADEQFF. The CDR3 DNA follows: TGTGCCAGCAGCTTAGGTCTGGCCGATGAGCAGTTCTTC. This chain joins TRBV7-9 and TRBJ2-1, with D unresolved. V lost 1 base and J 8 bases, leaving 9 bases between the germline ends. The CDR3 sequence is 13 residues long. Germline loops: CDR1 SEHNR, CDR2 FQNEAQ (reference sequence).

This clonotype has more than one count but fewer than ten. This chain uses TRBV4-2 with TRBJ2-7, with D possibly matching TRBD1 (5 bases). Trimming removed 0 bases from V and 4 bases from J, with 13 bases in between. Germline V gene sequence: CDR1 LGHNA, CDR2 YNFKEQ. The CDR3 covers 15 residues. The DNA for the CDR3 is TGTGCCAGCAGCCAAGACCCCAGGGCTGTATACGAGCAGTACTTC. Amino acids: CASSQDPRAVYEQYF.

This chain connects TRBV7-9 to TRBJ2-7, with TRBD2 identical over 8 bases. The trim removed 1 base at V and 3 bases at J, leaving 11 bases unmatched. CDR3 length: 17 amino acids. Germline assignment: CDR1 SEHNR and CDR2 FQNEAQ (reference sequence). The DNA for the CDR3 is TGTGCCAGCAGCTTAGGGTACCCGGGACTAGGCTTCTACGAGCAGTACTTC. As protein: CASSLGYPGLGFYEQYF.

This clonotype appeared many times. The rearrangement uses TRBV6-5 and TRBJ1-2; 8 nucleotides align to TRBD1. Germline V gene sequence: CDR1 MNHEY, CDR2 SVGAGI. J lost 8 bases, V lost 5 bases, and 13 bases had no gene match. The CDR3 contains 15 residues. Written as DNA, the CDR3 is TGTGCCAGCAGTCTGATAGGACAGGGCTCGGGCGGCTACACCTTC. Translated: CASSLIGQGSGGYTF.

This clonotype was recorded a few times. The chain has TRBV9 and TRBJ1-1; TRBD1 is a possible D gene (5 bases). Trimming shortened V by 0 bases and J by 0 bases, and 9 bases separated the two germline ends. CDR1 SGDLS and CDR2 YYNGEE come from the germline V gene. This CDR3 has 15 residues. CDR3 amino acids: CASSVGIGVNTEAFF. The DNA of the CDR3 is TGTGCCAGCAGCGTAGGTATAGGGGTGAACACTGAAGCTTTCTTT.

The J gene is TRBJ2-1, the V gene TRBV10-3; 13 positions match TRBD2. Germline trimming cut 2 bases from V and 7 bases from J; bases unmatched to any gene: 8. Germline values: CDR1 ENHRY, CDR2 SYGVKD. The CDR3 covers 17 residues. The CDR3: CAISEATSGGAGNEQFF. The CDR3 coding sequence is TGTGCCATCAGTGAGGCAACTAGCGGGGGGGCAGGAAATGAGCAGTTCTTC.

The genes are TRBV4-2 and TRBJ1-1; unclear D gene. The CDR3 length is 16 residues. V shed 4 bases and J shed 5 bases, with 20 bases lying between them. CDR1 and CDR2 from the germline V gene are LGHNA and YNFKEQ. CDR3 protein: CASSPSMATGNTEAFF. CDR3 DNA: TGTGCCAGCAGCCCGAGCATGGCTACTGGGAATACTGAAGCTTTCTTT.

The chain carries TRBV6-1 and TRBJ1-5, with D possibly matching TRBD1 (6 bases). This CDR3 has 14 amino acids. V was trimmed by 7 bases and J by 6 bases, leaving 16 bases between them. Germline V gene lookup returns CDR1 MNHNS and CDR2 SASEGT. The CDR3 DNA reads TGTGCCAGCACCGAGGGTCAGGGGATTCAGCCCCAGCATTTT. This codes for CASTEGQGIQPQHF.

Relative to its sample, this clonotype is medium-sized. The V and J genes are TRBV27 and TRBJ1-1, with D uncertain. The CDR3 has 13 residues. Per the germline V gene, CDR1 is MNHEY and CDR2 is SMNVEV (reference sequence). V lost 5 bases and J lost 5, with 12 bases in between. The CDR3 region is CASSAREGTEAFF. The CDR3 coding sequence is TGTGCCAGCAGTGCGAGGGAAGGTACTGAAGCTTTCTTT.

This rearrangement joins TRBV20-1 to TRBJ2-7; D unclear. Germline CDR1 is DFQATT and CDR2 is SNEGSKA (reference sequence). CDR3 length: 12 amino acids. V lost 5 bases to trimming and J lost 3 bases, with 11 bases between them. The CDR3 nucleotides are TGCAGTGCTGATGGGATTTACTACGAGCAGTACTTC. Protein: CSADGIYYEQYF.